The clone carrying this TCR beta chain has more than one count but fewer than ten. This record comes from a study of metastatic and nonmetastatic thyroid tumors. On the study more broadly: For malignant and benign thyroid patients, tumor or nodule tissue and blood were the sources whose repertoires were compared.

Ahead of thyroid surgery, no patient had received treatment of any kind. Per the study methods: The authors used CDR3 differences across clinicopathological groups to build a distant-metastasis classifier for papillary thyroid cancer. MiXCR reprocessed the PCR reads for TCRdb. The V and J calls were not made by the authors but by TCRdb's processing. The data show about 56,000 clones, 25% to 35% seen once. This CDR3 has 15 residues. Trimming took 6 bases from V and 4 from J, leaving 19 bases between them. Germline V lookup: CDR1 SQVTM, CDR2 ANQGSEA. The source material was blood. This TCR derives from a female donor with papillary thyroid cancer or a benign thyroid nodule (not recorded which). Some clones in this sample may be carry-over from other donors' samples. The chain carries TRBV29-1 and TRBJ2-1; D is unclear. The CDR3 loop is CSVKLYRSGYNEQFF. Here the CDR3 DNA reads TGCAGCGTCAAACTTTACCGGTCAGGTTACAATGAGCAGTTCTTC.